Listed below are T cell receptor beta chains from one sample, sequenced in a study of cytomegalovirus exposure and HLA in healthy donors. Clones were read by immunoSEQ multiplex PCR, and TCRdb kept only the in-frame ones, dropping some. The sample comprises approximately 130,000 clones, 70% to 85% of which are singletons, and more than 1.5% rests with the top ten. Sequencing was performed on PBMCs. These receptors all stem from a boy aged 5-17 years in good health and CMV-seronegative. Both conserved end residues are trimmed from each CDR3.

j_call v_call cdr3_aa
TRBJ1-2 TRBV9 ASSVASGSRDGYT
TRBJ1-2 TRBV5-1 ASSTGTVPGYT
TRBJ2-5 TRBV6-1 AVTTGTEETQY
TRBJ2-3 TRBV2 ASSVMTGTDTQY
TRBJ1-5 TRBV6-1 ASSAQTGDQPQH
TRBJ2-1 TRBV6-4 ASSPRLAGYNEQF
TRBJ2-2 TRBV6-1 ASSEEGSGFANTGELF
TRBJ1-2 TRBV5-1 ASSLDSQPFNGYT
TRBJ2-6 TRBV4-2 ASSAGQGASGANVLT
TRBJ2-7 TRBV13 ASSARDRGTSPY
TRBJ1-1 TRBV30 AWRYRWALEAF
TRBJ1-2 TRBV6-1 ASSLGTGLNYGYT
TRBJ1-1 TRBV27 ASSLDSQGGTEAF
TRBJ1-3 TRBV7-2 ASSGVRGIGNTIY
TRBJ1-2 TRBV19 ASSAGTGWGYT
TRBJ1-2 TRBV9 ASSLGQGVGGYP
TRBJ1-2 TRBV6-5 ASSYSNRGSYGYT
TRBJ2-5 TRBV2 ASSEGVGVWETQY
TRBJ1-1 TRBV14 ASSQVPYTEAF
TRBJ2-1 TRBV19 ASSQRTSGRSEQF
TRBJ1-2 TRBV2 AREGTASGGYT
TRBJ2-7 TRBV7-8 ASSPKQGVRRTYEQY
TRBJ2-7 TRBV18 ASSPKPLFPGIIYEQY
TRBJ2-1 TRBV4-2 ASSLPGGLEAFEQF
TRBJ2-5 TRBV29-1 SSQGKETQY
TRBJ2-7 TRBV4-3 ASSQVQDYEQY
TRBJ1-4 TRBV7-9 ASSLAAGRGATNEKLF
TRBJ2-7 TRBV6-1 ASRGGQSYEQY
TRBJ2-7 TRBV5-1 ASSPTGTSGNEQY
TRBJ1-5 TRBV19 ASSILQAQQPQH
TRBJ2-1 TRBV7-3 ASSPRAGSYNEQF